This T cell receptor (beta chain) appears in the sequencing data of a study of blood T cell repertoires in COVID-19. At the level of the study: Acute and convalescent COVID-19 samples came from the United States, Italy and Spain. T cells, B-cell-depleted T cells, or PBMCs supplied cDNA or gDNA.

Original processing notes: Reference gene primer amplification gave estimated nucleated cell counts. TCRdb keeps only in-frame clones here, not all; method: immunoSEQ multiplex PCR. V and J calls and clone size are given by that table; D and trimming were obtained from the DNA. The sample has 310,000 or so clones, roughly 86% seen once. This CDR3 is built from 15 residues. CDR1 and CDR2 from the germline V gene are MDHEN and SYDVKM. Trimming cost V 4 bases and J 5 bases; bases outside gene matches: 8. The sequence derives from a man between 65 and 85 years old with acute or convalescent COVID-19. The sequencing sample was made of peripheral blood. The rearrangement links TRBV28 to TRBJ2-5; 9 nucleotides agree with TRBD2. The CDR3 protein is CASSSLAGTMETQYF. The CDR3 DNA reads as TGTGCCAGCAGTTCCCTAGCGGGGACTATGGAGACCCAGTACTTC.